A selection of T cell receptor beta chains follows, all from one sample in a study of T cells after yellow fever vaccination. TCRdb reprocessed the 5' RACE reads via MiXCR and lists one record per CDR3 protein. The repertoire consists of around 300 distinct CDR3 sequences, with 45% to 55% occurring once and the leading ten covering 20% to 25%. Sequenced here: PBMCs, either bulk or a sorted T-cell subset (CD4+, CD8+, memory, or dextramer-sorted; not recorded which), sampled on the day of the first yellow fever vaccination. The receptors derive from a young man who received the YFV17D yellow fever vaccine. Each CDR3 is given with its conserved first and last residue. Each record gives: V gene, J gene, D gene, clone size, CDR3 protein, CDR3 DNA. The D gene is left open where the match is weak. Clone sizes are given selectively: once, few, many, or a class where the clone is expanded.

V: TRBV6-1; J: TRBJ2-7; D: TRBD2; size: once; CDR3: CASTTDSGDDYEQYF; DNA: TGTGCCAGCACAACGGATAGCGGGGACGACTACGAGCAGTACTTC
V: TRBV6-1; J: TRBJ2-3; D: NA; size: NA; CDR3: CASSEAGATDTQYF; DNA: TGTGCCAGCAGTGAAGCGGGGGCCACAGATACGCAGTATTTT
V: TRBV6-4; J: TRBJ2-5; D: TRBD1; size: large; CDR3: CASSTDRGETQYF; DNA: TGTGCCAGCAGTACTGACAGGGGAGAGACCCAGTACTTC
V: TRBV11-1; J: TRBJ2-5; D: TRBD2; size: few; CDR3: CASRETSGQETQYF; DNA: TGTGCCAGCAGGGAGACTAGCGGGCAAGAGACCCAGTACTTC
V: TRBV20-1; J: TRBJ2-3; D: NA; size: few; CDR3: CSAPLGGVTDTQYF; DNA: TGCAGTGCCCCTTTGGGGGGCGTAACAGATACGCAGTATTTT
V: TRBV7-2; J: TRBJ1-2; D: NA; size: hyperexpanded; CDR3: CASSFKGSGGYTF; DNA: TGTGCCAGCAGCTTTAAAGGTTCTGGTGGCTACACCTTC
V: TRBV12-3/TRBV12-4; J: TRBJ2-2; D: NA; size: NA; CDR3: CASTHLRNINTGELFF; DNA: TGTGCCAGCACACACCTTCGGAACATCAACACCGGGGAGCTGTTTTTT
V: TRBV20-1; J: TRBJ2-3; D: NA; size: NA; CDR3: CSAPRESTDTQYF; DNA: TGCAGTGCTCCCCGGGAGTCTACAGATACGCAGTATTTT